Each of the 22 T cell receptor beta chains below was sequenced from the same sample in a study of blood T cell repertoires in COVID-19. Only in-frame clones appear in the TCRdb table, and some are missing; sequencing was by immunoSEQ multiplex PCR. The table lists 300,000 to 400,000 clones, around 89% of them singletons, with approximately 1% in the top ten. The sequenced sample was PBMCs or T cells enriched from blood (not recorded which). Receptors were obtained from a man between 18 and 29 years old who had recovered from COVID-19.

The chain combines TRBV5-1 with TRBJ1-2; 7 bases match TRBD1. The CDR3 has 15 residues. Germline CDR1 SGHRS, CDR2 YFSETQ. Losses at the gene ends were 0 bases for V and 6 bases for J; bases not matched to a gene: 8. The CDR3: CASSLGGGRTDGYTF. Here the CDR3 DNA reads TGCGCCAGCAGCTTGGGAGGGGGCCGAACGGATGGCTACACCTTC.

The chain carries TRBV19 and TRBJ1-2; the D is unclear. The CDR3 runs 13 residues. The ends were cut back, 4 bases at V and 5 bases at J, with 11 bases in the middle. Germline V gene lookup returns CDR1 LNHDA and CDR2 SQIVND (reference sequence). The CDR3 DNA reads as TGTGCCAGTAGTACTGGGAGTAGTTATGGCTACACCTTC. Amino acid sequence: CASSTGSSYGYTF.

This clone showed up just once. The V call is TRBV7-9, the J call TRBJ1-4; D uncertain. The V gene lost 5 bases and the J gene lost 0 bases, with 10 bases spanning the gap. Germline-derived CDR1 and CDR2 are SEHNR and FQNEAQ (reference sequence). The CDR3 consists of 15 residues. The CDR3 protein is CASSLLSSTNEKLFF. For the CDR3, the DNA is TGTGCCAGCAGCCTCCTGTCCTCAACTAATGAAAAACTGTTTTTT.

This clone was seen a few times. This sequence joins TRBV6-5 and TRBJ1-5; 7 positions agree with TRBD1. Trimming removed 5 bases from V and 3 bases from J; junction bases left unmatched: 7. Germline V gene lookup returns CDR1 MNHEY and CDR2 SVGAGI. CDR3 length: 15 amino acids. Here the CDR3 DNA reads TGTGCCAGCAGTCCAACGGGACAGCTCAATCAGCCCCAGCATTTT. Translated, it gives CASSPTGQLNQPQHF.

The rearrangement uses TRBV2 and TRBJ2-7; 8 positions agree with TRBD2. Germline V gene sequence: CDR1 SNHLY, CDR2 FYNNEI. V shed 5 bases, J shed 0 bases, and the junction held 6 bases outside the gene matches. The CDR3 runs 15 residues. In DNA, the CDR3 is TGTGCCAGCAGTCAAACCGGGACTAGCTCCTACGAGCAGTACTTC. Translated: CASSQTGTSSYEQYF.

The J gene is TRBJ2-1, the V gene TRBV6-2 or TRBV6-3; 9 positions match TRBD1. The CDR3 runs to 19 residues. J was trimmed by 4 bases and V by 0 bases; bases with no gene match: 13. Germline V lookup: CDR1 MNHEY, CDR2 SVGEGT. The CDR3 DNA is TGTGCCAGCAGTTACTCCGGGGACAGGGTTGGGTCACAGTACAATGAGCAGTTCTTC. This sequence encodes CASSYSGDRVGSQYNEQFF.

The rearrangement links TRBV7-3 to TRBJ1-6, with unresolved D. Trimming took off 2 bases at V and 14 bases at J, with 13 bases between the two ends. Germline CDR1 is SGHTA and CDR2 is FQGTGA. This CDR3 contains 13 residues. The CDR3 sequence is CASSLEPGGSLHF. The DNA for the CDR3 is TGTGCCAGCAGCTTAGAACCGGGAGGGTCCCTCCACTTT.

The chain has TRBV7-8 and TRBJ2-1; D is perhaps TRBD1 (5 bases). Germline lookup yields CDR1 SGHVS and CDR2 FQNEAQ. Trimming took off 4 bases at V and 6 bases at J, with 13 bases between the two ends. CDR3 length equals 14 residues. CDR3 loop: CASSSQTVANEQFF. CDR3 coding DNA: TGTGCCAGCAGCTCCCAGACAGTAGCCAATGAGCAGTTCTTC.

The CDR3 reads CASSLERNNQPQHF. The CDR3 bases are TGTGCCAGCAGTTTAGAGCGGAACAATCAGCCCCAGCATTTT. The V call is TRBV28, the J call TRBJ1-5, with no clear D. The CDR3 covers 14 residues. Germline V CDR1 and CDR2: MDHEN, SYDVKM. V shed 2 bases and J shed 3 bases, with 8 bases lying between them.

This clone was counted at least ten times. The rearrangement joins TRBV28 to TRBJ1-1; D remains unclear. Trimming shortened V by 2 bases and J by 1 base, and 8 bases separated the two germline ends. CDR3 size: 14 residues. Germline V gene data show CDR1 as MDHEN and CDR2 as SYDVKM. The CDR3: CASSLGATNTEAFF. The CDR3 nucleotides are TGTGCCAGCAGTTTAGGAGCCACGAACACTGAAGCTTTCTTT. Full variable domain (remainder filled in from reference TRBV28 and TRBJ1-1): DVKVTQSSRYLVKRTGEKVFLECVQDMDHENMFWYRQDPGLGLRLIYFSYDVKMKEKGDIPEGYSVSREKKERFSLILESASTNQTSMYLCASSLGATNTEAFFGQGTRLTVV.

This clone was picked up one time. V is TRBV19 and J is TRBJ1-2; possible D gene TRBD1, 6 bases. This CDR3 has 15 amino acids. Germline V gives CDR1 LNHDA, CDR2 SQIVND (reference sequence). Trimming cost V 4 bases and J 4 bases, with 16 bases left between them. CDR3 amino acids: CASSTAPGTSYGYTF. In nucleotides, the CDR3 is TGTGCCAGTAGTACGGCCCCCGGGACAAGCTATGGCTACACCTTC.

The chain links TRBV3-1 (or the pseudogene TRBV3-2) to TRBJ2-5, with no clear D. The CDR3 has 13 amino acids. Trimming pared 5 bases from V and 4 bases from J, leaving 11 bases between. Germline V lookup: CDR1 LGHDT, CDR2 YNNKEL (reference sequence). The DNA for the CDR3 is TGTGCCAGCAGCACCCCTAGAGTAGAGACCCAGTACTTC. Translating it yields CASSTPRVETQYF.

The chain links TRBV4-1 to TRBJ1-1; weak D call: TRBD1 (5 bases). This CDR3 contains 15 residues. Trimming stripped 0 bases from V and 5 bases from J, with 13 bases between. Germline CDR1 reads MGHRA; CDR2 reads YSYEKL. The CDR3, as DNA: TGCGCCAGCAGCCAAGAAGCCCCTGGGGGGACTGAAGCTTTCTTT. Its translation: CASSQEAPGGTEAFF.

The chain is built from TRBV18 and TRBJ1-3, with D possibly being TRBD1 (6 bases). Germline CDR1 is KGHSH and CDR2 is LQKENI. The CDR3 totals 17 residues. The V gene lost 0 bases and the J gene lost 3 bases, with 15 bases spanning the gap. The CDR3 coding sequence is TGTGCCAGCTCACCACCGAACAGGGTAATAGATGGAAACACCATATATTTT. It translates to CASSPPNRVIDGNTIYF.

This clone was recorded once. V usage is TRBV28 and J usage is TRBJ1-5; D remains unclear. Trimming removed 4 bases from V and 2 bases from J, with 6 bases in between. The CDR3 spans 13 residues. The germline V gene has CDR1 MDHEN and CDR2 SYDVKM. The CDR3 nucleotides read TGTGCCAGCAGTTCAAGCCGCAATCAGCCCCAGCATTTT. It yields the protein CASSSSRNQPQHF.

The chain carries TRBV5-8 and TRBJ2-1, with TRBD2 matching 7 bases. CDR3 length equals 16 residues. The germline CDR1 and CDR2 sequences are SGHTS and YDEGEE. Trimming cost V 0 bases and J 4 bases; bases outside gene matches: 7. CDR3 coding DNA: TGTGCCAGCAGCTTGGGGTGGGGCGGGGGATACAATGAGCAGTTCTTC. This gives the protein CASSLGWGGGYNEQFF.

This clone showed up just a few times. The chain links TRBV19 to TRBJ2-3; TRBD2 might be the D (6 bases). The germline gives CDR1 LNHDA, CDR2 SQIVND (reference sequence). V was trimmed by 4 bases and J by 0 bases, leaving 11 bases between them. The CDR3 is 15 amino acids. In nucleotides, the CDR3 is TGTGCCAGTAGTAATAGCGGCTCTAGCACAGATACGCAGTATTTT. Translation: CASSNSGSSTDTQYF. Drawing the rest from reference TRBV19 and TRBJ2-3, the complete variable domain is DGGITQSPKYLFRKEGQNVTLSCEQNLNHDAMYWYRQDPGQGLRLIYYSQIVNDFQKGDIAEGYSVSREKKESFPLTVTSAQKNPTAFYLCASSNSGSSTDTQYFGPGTRLTVL.

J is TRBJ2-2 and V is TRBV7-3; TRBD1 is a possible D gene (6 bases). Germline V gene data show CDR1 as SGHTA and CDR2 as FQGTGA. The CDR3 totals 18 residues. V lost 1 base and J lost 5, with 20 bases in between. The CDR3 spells CASSLKVQGGKRTGELFF. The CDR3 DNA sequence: TGTGCCAGCAGCTTAAAGGTACAGGGCGGTAAACGGACCGGGGAGCTGTTTTTT. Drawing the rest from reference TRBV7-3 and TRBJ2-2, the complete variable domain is GAGVSQTPSNKVTEKGKYVELRCDPISGHTALYWYRQSLGQGPEFLIYFQGTGAADDSGLPNDRFFAVRPEGSVSTLKIQRTERGDSAVYLCASSLKVQGGKRTGELFFGEGSRLTVL.

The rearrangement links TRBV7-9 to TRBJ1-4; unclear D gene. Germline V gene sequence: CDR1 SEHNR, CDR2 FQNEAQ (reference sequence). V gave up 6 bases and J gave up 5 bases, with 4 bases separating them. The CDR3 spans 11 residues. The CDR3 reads CASRSNEKLFF. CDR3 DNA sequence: TGTGCCAGCAGGTCGAATGAAAAACTGTTTTTT.

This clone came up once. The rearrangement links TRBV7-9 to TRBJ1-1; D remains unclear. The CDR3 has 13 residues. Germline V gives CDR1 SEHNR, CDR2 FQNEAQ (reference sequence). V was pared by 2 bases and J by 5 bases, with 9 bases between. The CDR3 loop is CASSLFALTEAFF. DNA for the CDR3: TGTGCCAGCAGCTTATTCGCGCTAACTGAAGCTTTCTTT.

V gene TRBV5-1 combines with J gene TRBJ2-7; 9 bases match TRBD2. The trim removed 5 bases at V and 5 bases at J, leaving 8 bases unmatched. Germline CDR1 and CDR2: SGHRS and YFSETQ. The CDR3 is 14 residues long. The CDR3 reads CASSENSGSHEQYF. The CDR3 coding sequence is TGCGCCAGCAGTGAAAATAGCGGGAGCCACGAGCAGTACTTC.

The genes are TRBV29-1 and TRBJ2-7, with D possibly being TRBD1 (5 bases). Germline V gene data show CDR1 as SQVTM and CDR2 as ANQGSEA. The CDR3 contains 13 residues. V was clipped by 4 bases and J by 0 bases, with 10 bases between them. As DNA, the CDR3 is TGCAGCGTTGTCCCTGACAGCTCCTACGAGCAGTACTTC. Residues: CSVVPDSSYEQYF.